These 19 T cell receptor beta chains were sequenced from one sample in a study of blood T cell repertoires in COVID-19. Clones were sequenced by immunoSEQ multiplex PCR, and TCRdb holds only the in-frame ones, with some missing. Among around 100,000 clones listed, around 90% were seen once. The material sequenced was peripheral blood. Source of these receptors: a man over 45 with COVID-19, enrolled during active disease.

The chain uses TRBV6-5 and TRBJ2-5; D perhaps matches TRBD1 (6 bases). In germline, CDR1 is MNHEY, CDR2 SVGAGI. The CDR3 contains 15 residues. Trimming took off 0 bases at V and 10 bases at J, with 18 bases between the two ends. The CDR3 DNA follows: TGTGCCAGCAGTTACTCGAAACGGTTAGAAGGGGGCCAGTACTTC. Amino acid sequence: CASSYSKRLEGGQYF.

The chain links TRBV5-1 to TRBJ2-5; D is unclear. The V end was cut by 0 bases, the J end by 1 base, with 7 bases between. Germline loops: CDR1 SGHRS, CDR2 YFSETQ. The CDR3 contains 14 residues. DNA for the CDR3: TGCGCCAGCAGCTTGGAGCGTATCCAAGAGACCCAGTACTTC. It specifies CASSLERIQETQYF.

The rearrangement uses TRBV9 and TRBJ1-1; D gene ambiguous. Germline CDR1 SGDLS, CDR2 YYNGEE. The CDR3 is 15 amino acids. Trimming left V 0 bases short and J 0 bases short, with 9 bases between. As DNA, the CDR3 is TGTGCCAGCAGCGTAGGCCGACACTTGAACACTGAAGCTTTCTTT. This encodes CASSVGRHLNTEAFF.

This sequence joins TRBV28 and TRBJ2-5; 8 positions agree with TRBD1. Germline CDR1 and CDR2: MDHEN and SYDVKM. With 0 bases clipped from V and 2 bases from J, the junction kept 8 bases outside the gene matches. The CDR3 is 17 amino acids. This CDR3 reads CASSLWPLRTGQETQYF. The CDR3 nucleotides read TGTGCCAGCAGTTTATGGCCCTTGCGGACAGGGCAAGAGACCCAGTACTTC.

The chain employs TRBV18 and TRBJ1-1, with D perhaps TRBD1 (6 bases). Trimming left V 5 bases short and J 10 bases short, with 14 bases between. The CDR3 extends over 12 amino acids. Germline V gene sequence: CDR1 KGHSH, CDR2 LQKENI. Written as DNA, the CDR3 is TGTGCCAGCTCATCTTCCAGGGGATCAGCTTTCTTT. Protein sequence: CASSSSRGSAFF.

The J gene is TRBJ2-5, the V gene TRBV4-1; D gene uncertain. The CDR3 covers 13 residues. Trimming took 3 bases from V and 5 from J, leaving 10 bases between them. The germline V gene encodes CDR1 MGHRA and CDR2 YSYEKL. The CDR3 DNA reads as TGCGCCAGCAGCCATCAGCAGAGGGAGACCCAGTACTTC. Encoded protein: CASSHQQRETQYF.

The genes are TRBV3-1 (or the pseudogene TRBV3-2) and TRBJ2-3; 8 bases are a match to TRBD2. The CDR3 loop spans 17 amino acids. Germline CDR1 LGHDT, CDR2 YNNKEL (reference sequence). Trimming cost V 3 bases and J 2 bases; bases outside gene matches: 10. This CDR3 is CASSQRAIAGLTDTQYF. The DNA for the CDR3 is TGTGCCAGCAGCCAGAGGGCGATAGCGGGGCTCACAGATACGCAGTATTTT.

CDR3 sequence (DNA): TGTGCCAGCACCCGGACAGATGATACGCAGTATTTT. Its translation is CASTRTDDTQYF. V is TRBV7-9 and J is TRBJ2-3, with D possibly matching TRBD1 (6 bases). The germline gives CDR1 SEHNR, CDR2 FQNEAQ (reference sequence). The V end was cut by 7 bases, the J end by 6 bases, with 11 bases between. The CDR3 is 12 amino acids.

The chain's CDR3 is CASSLAISGGAYEETQYF. For the CDR3, the DNA is TGCGCCAGCAGCTTGGCTATTAGCGGGGGGGCCTATGAAGAGACCCAGTACTTC. The V and J genes are TRBV5-1 and TRBJ2-5; 11 nucleotides align to TRBD2. Germline CDR1 SGHRS, CDR2 YFSETQ. The CDR3 is made up of 18 amino acids. V gave up 0 bases and J gave up 3 bases; unmatched junction bases: 10.

The J gene is TRBJ1-1, the V gene TRBV30; 10 bases align to TRBD1. This CDR3 contains 13 residues. J lost 3 bases, V lost 5 bases, and 3 bases had no gene match. CDR1 and CDR2 from the germline V gene are GTSNPN and SVGIG (reference sequence). The CDR3: CAWGTGVHTEAFF. CDR3 DNA sequence: TGTGCCTGGGGGACAGGGGTGCACACTGAAGCTTTCTTT.

V and J are TRBV4-2 and TRBJ2-5; D unresolved. The germline CDR1 and CDR2 sequences are LGHNA and YNFKEQ. The CDR3 contains 13 residues. With 4 bases removed from V and 3 bases from J, the gap between germline ends came to 9 bases. CDR3 sequence reads: CASSRLGEETQYF. The CDR3 DNA reads TGTGCCAGCAGCCGGCTAGGAGAAGAGACCCAGTACTTC.

The chain couples TRBV28 to TRBJ2-3; 9 nucleotides agree with TRBD2. CDR3 size: 15 residues. V trimming: 5 bases; J trimming: 2 bases; junction bases outside the gene matches: 5. The V gene's germline CDR1 is MDHEN and CDR2 SYDVKM. CDR3 loop: CASSQSGGHTDTQYF. The CDR3 nucleotides read TGTGCCAGCAGTCAAAGCGGGGGGCACACAGATACGCAGTATTTT.

The chain is built from TRBV28 and TRBJ2-2, with D possibly matching TRBD1 (6 bases). The germline V gene has CDR1 MDHEN and CDR2 SYDVKM. The CDR3 covers 13 residues. The germline V and J ends were trimmed by 10 bases and 1 base, with 10 bases remaining between them. In DNA form, the CDR3 reads TGTGCCATTCGGGGACAGAACACCGGGGAGCTGTTTTTT. As protein: CAIRGQNTGELFF. Using reference TRBV28 and TRBJ2-2 for the parts outside the CDR3, the full variable domain is DVKVTQSSRYLVKRTGEKVFLECVQDMDHENMFWYRQDPGLGLRLIYFSYDVKMKEKGDIPEGYSVSREKKERFSLILESASTNQTSMYLCAIRGQNTGELFFGEGSRLTVL.

The chain is built from TRBV18 and TRBJ1-6, with 9 bases matching TRBD1. CDR1 is KGHSH, CDR2 LQKENI, per germline. V trimming: 5 bases; J trimming: 7 bases; junction bases outside the gene matches: 3. CDR3 length: 14 amino acids. The CDR3, as DNA: TGTGCCAGCTCAGCCGGGACAGGGAATTCACCCCTCCACTTT. It encodes CASSAGTGNSPLHF.

The genes are TRBV4-3 and TRBJ1-2; D is possibly TRBD1 (5 bases). V was cut by 0 bases and J by 7 bases, with 21 bases left in between. This CDR3 comprises 17 residues. The germline V gene encodes CDR1 LGHNA and CDR2 YSLEER. The CDR3 protein is CASSQDWGSAVGGGYTF. The CDR3 DNA follows: TGCGCCAGCAGCCAAGACTGGGGTTCGGCCGTCGGGGGTGGCTACACCTTC.

This chain uses TRBV11-3 with TRBJ2-5; the match to TRBD2 covers 12 bases. Unmatched junction bases numbered 1, after V lost 1 base and J lost 4 bases. CDR1 is SGHNT, CDR2 YENEEA, per germline. This CDR3 contains 15 residues. The CDR3 reads CASSLGGLAGETQYF. Here the CDR3 DNA reads TGTGCCAGCAGCTTAGGGGGACTAGCGGGAGAGACCCAGTACTTC.

The chain has TRBV29-1 and TRBJ1-4; TRBD1 aligns across 9 bases. The CDR3 loop spans 13 amino acids. Trimming cost V 7 bases and J 6 bases; bases outside gene matches: 6. The germline gives CDR1 SQVTM, CDR2 ANQGSEA. The CDR3 is CSALRQGDEKLFF. For the CDR3, the DNA is TGCAGCGCCCTCCGACAGGGGGATGAAAAACTGTTTTTT.

The genes are TRBV27 and TRBJ1-3, with a tentative D call TRBD1 (6 bases). Trimming removed 6 bases at V and 0 bases at J, with 15 bases between. The CDR3 is made up of 16 amino acids. From germline, CDR1 is MNHEY and CDR2 SMNVEV (reference sequence). In DNA, the CDR3 is TGTGCCAGCAGAATACCGGGACACTGCTCTGGAAACACCATATATTTT. Residues: CASRIPGHCSGNTIYF.

The J gene is TRBJ2-7, the V gene TRBV10-1; D ambiguous. CDR1 and CDR2 (germline): WNHNN, SYGVQD (reference sequence). Trimming took 3 bases from V and 2 from J, leaving 8 bases between them. This CDR3 contains 13 residues. CDR3 loop: CASSDRLTYEQYF. CDR3 bases: TGCGCCAGCAGTGACCGGTTAACCTACGAGCAGTACTTC.